Presented here are 9 T cell receptor beta chains from one specimen sequenced in a study of graft-versus-host responses after intestinal transplantation. Their antigens remain unidentified. Sequencing used immunoSEQ multiplex PCR; TCRdb keeps in-frame clones, though not all of them. This sample carries about 94,000 clones, 91% of them seen once, and the ten largest clones take roughly 0.5%. Sequences were derived from unstimulated CD8+ T cells sorted from spleen or lymph node cells, sampled before intestinal transplant. These receptors all come from a human donor who received an intestinal transplant.

The chain joins TRBV6-1 to TRBJ2-7; TRBD2 agrees at 9 bases. CDR1 is MNHNS, CDR2 SASEGT, per germline. V dropped 5 bases and J dropped 3; count of bases not matched to a gene: 2. This CDR3 region has 13 residues. The CDR3 sequence: CASSPSGVYEQYF. The DNA of the CDR3 is TGTGCCAGCAGTCCTAGCGGGGTCTACGAGCAGTACTTC.

This clone has a handful of counts. The chain has TRBV11-1 and TRBJ2-5, with D tentatively TRBD1 (6 bases). Germline-derived CDR1 and CDR2 are SGHAT and FQDESV (reference sequence). The CDR3 contains 13 residues. Trimming pared 7 bases from V and 5 bases from J, leaving 14 bases between. The CDR3 DNA reads as TGTGCCAGCAAACGACAGGTTCGGGAGACCCAGTACTTC. Its protein product is CASKRQVRETQYF.

The V and J genes are TRBV30 and TRBJ1-1, with TRBD1 matching 10 bases. CDR1 and CDR2 from the germline V gene are GTSNPN and SVGIG (reference sequence). This CDR3 has 14 amino acids. The trim removed 2 bases at V and 4 bases at J, leaving 4 bases unmatched. This CDR3 is CAWSLGQGSTEAFF. In DNA, the CDR3 is TGTGCCTGGAGTTTGGGACAGGGGTCCACTGAAGCTTTCTTT. Using reference TRBV30 and TRBJ1-1 for the parts outside the CDR3, the full variable domain is SQTIHQWPATLVQPVGSPLSLECTVEGTSNPNLYWYRQAAGRGLQLLFYSVGIGQISSEVPQNLSASRPQDRQFILSSKKLLLSDSGFYLCAWSLGQGSTEAFFGQGTRLTVV.

The rearrangement joins TRBV21-1 to TRBJ1-4; the listed D gene, TRBD1, was not tested against the DNA. TRBV21-1 is annotated as a pseudogene. The CDR3 is made up of 17 amino acids. The CDR3 loop is CASSNLYGQTTNEKLFF. The CDR3, as DNA: TGTGCCAGCAGCAACCTTTACGGACAGACAACTAATGAAAAACTGTTTTTT.

This sequence joins TRBV5-1 and TRBJ2-3, with 8 nucleotides matching TRBD1. After removal of 4 bases from V and 2 bases from J, the junction contained 6 bases not matched to a gene. This CDR3 is built from 15 residues. Germline CDR1 reads SGHRS; CDR2 reads YFSETQ. The CDR3 spells CASSPGQGPTDTQYF. DNA of the CDR3: TGCGCCAGCAGCCCCGGACAGGGTCCCACAGATACGCAGTATTTT.

This clone was detected once. This chain connects TRBV7-8 to TRBJ1-5; 8 nucleotides line up with TRBD1. With 2 bases clipped from V and 0 bases from J, the junction kept 3 bases outside the gene matches. In germline, CDR1 is SGHVS, CDR2 FQNEAQ. CDR3 length: 16 residues. CDR3: CASSLKTGDSNQPQHF. The CDR3 coding sequence is TGTGCCAGCAGCTTAAAGACAGGGGATAGCAATCAGCCCCAGCATTTT.

V usage is TRBV4-1 and J usage is TRBJ1-1; D uncertain. The CDR3 consists of 14 residues. The V and J ends lost 4 bases and 1 base respectively, with 10 bases between them. Germline lookup yields CDR1 MGHRA and CDR2 YSYEKL. This CDR3 reads CASSLLVSNTEAFF. Here the CDR3 DNA reads TGCGCCAGCAGCCTCCTCGTATCGAACACTGAAGCTTTCTTT.

The rearrangement links TRBV4-1 to TRBJ2-7; no firm D call. V was shortened by 0 bases and J by 6 bases, with 9 bases between the two germline ends. CDR3 size: 13 residues. Germline lookup yields CDR1 MGHRA and CDR2 YSYEKL. CDR3 in amino acids: CASSQDPEVEQYF. CDR3 bases: TGCGCCAGCAGCCAAGATCCCGAGGTCGAGCAGTACTTC.

V and J are TRBV18 and TRBJ2-4; 9 bases are shared with TRBD1. CDR1 and CDR2 from the germline V gene are KGHSH and LQKENI. CDR3 length: 17 amino acids. V shed 3 bases, J shed 5 bases, and the junction held 11 bases outside the gene matches. The CDR3 DNA follows: TGTGCCAGCTCACCCAATACACCCCGGGACAGGGAAAACATTCAGTACTTC. Protein sequence: CASSPNTPRDRENIQYF.